This TCR beta chain is from a study of technical replicates of blood from four donors. Some clones are missing from TCRdb's copy, which holds only in-frame ones; the method was immunoSEQ multiplex PCR. Of roughly 100,000 clones listed, about 96% are singletons. CDR3 length equals 16 residues. Trimming took 4 bases from V and 7 from J; bases not matched to a gene: 12. The germline gives CDR1 MNHNS, CDR2 SASEGT. The count of this clone is one. The receptor was isolated from a human donor in good health. The V gene is TRBV6-1, the J gene TRBJ2-1; 8 bases are a match to TRBD2. The sequencing input was T cells isolated from PBMCs. CDR3 sequence reads: CASSVHSGISGNEQFF. The CDR3, as DNA: TGTGCCAGCAGTGTCCATAGCGGGATCTCTGGAAATGAGCAGTTCTTC.